This T cell receptor beta chain was documented in a study of shared clonotypes between healthy human individuals. Study-wide results and limits: Naive CD4 clonotypes were shared across several donors at about 5%.

CD8 cells classed as naive were CD45RO-negative and positively selected for CCR7, excluding terminally differentiated effector memory CD45RA+ cells. Donation came from healthy HIV-negative adults that had no recent acute infections or vaccinations. The germline V gene encodes CDR1 SGHDT and CDR2 YYEEEE. The J segment lost 10 bases and the V segment lost 5 bases, leaving 10 bases of the junction unmatched. The CDR3 has 15 amino acids. Comment on this clone: Its antigen is not known.

Profiled with immunoSEQ multiplex PCR; TCRdb holds only in-frame clones, not every one. The sample contains about 1,800,000 clones, approximately 94% of which appear only once. The source of this sequence is a man younger than 35 in good health. The sequenced sample consisted of naive CD8+ T cells sorted from blood. J is TRBJ2-1 and V is TRBV5-6; 12 positions match TRBD2. The CDR3 DNA reads TGTGCCAGCAGAGCTGAGACTAGCGGGGGTAGCGAGCAGTTCTTC. This sequence encodes CASRAETSGGSEQFF.